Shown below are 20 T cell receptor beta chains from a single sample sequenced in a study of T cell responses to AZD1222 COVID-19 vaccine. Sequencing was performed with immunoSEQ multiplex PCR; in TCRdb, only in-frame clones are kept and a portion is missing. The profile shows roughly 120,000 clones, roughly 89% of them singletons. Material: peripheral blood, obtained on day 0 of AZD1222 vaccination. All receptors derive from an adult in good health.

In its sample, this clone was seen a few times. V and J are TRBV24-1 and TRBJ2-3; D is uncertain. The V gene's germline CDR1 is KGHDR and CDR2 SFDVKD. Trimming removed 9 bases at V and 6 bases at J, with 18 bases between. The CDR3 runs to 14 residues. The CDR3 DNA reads TGTGCCACCGGCTCCAAACTCGGCCGGGATACGCAGTATTTT. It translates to CATGSKLGRDTQYF.

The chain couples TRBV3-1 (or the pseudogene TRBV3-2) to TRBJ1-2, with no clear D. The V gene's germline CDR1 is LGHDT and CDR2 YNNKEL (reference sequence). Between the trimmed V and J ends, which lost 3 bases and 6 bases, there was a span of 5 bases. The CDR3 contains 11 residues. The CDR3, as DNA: TGTGCCAGCAGCCAGGGCGATGGCTACACCTTC. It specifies CASSQGDGYTF.

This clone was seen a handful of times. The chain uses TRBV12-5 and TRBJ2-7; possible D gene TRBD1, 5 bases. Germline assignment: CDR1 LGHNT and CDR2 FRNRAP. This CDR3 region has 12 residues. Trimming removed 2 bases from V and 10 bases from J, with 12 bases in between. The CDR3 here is CASGLPRQLQYF. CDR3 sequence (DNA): TGTGCTAGTGGTTTGCCGAGACAGCTACAGTACTTC.

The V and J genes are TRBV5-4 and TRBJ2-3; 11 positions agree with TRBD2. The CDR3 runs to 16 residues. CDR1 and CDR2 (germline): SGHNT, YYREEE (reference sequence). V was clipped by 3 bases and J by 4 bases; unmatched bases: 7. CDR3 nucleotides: TGTGCCAGCAGCTGGAATAGCGGGGGGGCCCCAGATACGCAGTATTTT. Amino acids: CASSWNSGGAPDTQYF.

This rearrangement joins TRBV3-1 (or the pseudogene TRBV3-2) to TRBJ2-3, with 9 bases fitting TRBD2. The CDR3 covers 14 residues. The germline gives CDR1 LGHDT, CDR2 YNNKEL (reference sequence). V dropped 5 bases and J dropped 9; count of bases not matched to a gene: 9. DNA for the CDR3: TGTGCCAGCAGCAGGCGGGCTAGCGGGGTAACGCAGTATTTT. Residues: CASSRRASGVTQYF.

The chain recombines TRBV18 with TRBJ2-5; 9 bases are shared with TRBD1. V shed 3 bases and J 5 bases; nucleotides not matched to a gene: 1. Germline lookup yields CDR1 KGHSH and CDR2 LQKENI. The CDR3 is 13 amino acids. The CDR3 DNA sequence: TGTGCCAGCTCACCTGGACAGGGGGAGACCCAGTACTTC. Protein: CASSPGQGETQYF.

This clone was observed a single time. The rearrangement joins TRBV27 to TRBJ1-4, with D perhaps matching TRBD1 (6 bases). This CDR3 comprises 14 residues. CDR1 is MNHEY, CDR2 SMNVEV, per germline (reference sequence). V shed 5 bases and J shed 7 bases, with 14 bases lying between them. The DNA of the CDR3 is TGTGCCAGCAGTAAAGGGGGGCAGGGTGAAAAACTGTTTTTT. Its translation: CASSKGGQGEKLFF.

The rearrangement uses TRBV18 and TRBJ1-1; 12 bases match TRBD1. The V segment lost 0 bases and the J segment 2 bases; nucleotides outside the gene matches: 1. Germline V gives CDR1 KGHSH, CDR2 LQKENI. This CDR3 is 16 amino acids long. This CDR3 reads CASSPPGTGGNTEAFF. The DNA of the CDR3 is TGTGCCAGCTCACCACCGGGGACAGGGGGCAACACTGAAGCTTTCTTT.

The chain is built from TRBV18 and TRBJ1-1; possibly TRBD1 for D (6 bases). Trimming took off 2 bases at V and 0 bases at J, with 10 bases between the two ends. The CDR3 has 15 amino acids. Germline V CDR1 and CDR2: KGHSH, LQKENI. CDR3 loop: CASSPTGNMNTEAFF. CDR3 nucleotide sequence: TGTGCCAGCTCACCAACAGGGAACATGAACACTGAAGCTTTCTTT.

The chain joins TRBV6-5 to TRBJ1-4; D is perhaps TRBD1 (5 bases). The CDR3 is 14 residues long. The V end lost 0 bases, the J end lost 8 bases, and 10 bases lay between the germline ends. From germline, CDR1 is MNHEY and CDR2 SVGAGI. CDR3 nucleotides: TGTGCCAGCAGTTACTCGGGGAGGGGCGAAAAACTGTTTTTT. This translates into CASSYSGRGEKLFF.

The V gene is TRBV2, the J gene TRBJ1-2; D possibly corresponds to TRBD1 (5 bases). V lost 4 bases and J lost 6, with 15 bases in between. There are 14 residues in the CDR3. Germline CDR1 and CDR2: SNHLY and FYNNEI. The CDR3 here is CASSGGARSHGYTF. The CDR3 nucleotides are TGTGCCAGCAGTGGCGGGGCCAGGAGCCATGGCTACACCTTC.

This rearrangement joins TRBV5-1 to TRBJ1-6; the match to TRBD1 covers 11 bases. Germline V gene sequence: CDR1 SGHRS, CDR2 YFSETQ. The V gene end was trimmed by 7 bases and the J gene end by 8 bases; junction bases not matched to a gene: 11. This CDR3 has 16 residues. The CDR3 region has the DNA TGCGCCAGCTCTCCAGGACAGGGGGCGATGGATTCACCCCTCCACTTT. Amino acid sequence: CASSPGQGAMDSPLHF.

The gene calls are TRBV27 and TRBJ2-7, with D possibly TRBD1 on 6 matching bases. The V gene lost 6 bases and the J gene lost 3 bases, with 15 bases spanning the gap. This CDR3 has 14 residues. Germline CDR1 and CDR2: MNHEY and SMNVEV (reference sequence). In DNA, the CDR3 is TGTGCCAGCAGGAGGGCAGGGGCTTACTACGAGCAGTACTTC. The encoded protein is CASRRAGAYYEQYF.

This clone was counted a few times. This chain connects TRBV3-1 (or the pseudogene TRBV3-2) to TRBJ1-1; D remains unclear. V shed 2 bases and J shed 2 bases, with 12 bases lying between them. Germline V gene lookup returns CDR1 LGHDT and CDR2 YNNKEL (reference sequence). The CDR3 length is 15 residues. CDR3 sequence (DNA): TGTGCCAGCAGCCAAATGCAGGTGAGAAACACTGAAGCTTTCTTT. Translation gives CASSQMQVRNTEAFF.

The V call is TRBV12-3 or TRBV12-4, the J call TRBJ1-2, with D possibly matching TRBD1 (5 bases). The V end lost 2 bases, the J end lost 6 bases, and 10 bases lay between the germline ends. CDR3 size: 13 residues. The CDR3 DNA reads TGTGCCAGCAGTTTACTGGGGACGGATGGCTACACCTTC. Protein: CASSLLGTDGYTF.

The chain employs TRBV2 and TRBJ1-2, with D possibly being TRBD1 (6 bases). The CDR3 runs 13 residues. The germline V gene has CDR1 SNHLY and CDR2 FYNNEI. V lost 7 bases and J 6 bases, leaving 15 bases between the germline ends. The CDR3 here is CASITQGIHGYTF. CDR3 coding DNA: TGTGCCAGCATCACTCAGGGGATACATGGCTACACCTTC.

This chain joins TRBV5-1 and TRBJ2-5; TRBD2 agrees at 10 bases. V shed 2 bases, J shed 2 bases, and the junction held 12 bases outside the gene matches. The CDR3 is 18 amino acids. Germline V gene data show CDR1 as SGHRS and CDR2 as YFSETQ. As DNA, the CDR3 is TGCGCCAGCAGCTTCAGCGGGGGGGCGGTTTTCGTACAAGAGACCCAGTACTTC. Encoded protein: CASSFSGGAVFVQETQYF.

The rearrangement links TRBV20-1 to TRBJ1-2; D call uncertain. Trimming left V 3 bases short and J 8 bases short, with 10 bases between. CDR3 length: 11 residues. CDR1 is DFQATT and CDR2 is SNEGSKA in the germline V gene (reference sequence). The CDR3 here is CSARVPTGYTF. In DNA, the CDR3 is TGCAGTGCTAGGGTGCCGACCGGCTACACCTTC.

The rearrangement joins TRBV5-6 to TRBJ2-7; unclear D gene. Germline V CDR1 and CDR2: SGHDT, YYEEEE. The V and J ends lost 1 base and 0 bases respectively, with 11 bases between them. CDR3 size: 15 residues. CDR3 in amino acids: CASSLPGWGSYEQYF. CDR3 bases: TGTGCCAGCAGCTTGCCTGGGTGGGGCTCCTACGAGCAGTACTTC.

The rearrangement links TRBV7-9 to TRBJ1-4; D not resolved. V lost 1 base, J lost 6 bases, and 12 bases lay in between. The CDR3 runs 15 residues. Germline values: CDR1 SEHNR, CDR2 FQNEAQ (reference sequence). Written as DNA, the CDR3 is TGTGCCAGCAGCTTAGTCTACGGTGGGGATGAAAAACTGTTTTTT. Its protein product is CASSLVYGGDEKLFF.